This T cell receptor beta chain was found in a study of blood T cells in healthy people across ages. The second PCR ran roughly 7 to 11 cycles with a sample-barcoded 5' primer and J-beta primers. MiXCR was run by TCRdb on the 5' RACE reads, yielding one entry per CDR3 protein. The top ten clones hold 15% to 17% of a sample with about 650,000 distinct CDR3 sequences, about a third of them seen once. V lost 6 bases, J lost 4 bases, and 5 bases stayed unmatched. Germline V CDR1 and CDR2: SNHLY, FYNNEI. This CDR3 is 15 amino acids long. This clonotype was observed many times. The specimen sequenced was blood. The genes are TRBV2 and TRBJ2-1, with 11 bases identical to TRBD2. The TCR comes from a woman of 80 years or more in good health. DNA for the CDR3: TGTGCCAGCAGGGTTAGCGGGGGGGCATACAATGAGCAGTTCTTC. It translates to CASRVSGGAYNEQFF.